The text below deals with one T cell receptor beta chain. Antigen specificity is unknown. Mismatch with germline at one junction end may stem from a read error. This sample stems from a study of T cells in Graves' hyperthyroidism and ophthalmopathy. The germline CDR1 and CDR2 sequences are LNHDA and SQIVND (reference sequence). The CDR3 is made up of 15 amino acids. What was amplified from RNA transcripts were TCR beta CDR3 regions. A first-round RT-PCR of the TCR CDR3 used the HTBI primer set. Each CDR3 protein gets one entry after TCRdb re-called the multiplex PCR reads with MiXCR. The repertoire includes under 250,000 distinct CDR3 sequences, approximately 25% of them detected once, and about 40% sits in the top ten. Notes on the study in general: Appearing also in blood were most of the thyroid clonotypes expanded above 0.001.

The rearrangement links TRBV19 to TRBJ1-5; D is undetermined. The receptor comes from a woman in her thirties or forties with Graves' ophthalmopathy. What was sequenced was blood. The CDR3 bases are TGTGCCAGTCTGAGCCCAGTACTTAGCAATCAGCCCCAGCCTTTT. Protein product: CASLSPVLSNQPQPF.